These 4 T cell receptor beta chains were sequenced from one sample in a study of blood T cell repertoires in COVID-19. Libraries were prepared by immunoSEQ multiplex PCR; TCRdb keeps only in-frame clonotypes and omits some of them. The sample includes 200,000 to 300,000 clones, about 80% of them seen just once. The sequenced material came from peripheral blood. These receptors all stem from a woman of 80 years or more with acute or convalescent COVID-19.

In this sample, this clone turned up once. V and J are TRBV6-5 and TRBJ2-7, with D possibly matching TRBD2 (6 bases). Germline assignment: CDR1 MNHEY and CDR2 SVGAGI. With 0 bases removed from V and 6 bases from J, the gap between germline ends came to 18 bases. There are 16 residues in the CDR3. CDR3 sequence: CASSYSGTRVGGEQYF. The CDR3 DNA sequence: TGTGCCAGCAGTTACTCTGGGACCCGGGTCGGGGGCGAGCAGTACTTC.

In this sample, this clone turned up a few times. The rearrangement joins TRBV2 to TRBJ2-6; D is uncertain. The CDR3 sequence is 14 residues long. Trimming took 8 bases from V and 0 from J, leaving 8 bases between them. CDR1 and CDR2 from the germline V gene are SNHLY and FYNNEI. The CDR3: CASLLASGANVLTF. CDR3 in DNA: TGTGCCAGCTTGTTAGCCTCTGGGGCCAACGTCCTGACTTTC. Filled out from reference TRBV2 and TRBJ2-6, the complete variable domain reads EPEVTQTPSHQVTQMGQEVILRCVPISNHLYFYWYRQILGQKVEFLVSFYNNEISEKSEIFDDQFSVERPDGSNFTLKIRSTKLEDSAMYFCASLLASGANVLTFGAGSRLTVL.

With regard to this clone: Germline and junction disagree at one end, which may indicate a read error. The CDR3 loop is CASSVRDSFYDYTF. CDR3 coding DNA: TGTGCCAGCAGCGTCCGGGACAGCTTCTATGACTACACCTTC. The V gene is TRBV5-6, the J gene TRBJ1-2; 7 bases match TRBD1. The CDR3 contains 14 residues. Germline CDR1 is SGHDT and CDR2 is YYEEEE.

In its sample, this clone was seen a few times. The CDR3 loop is CARVDGDRLNYGYTF. The CDR3 nucleotides read TGTGCCAGGGTAGATGGGGACAGGCTCAACTATGGCTACACCTTC. This chain links TRBV6-5 with TRBJ1-2, with 8 bases fitting TRBD1. V gave up 9 bases and J gave up 2 bases; unmatched junction bases: 11. The CDR3 covers 15 residues. Germline V gene sequence: CDR1 MNHEY, CDR2 SVGAGI.